This T cell receptor beta chain comes out of a study of blood T cell repertoires in COVID-19. Whole-study context: The cDNA or gDNA used as material had been derived from T cells, B-cell-depleted T cells, or PBMCs.

The assay was immunoSEQ multiplex PCR, and TCRdb's table has in-frame clones only and misses some. The data hold under 200,000 clones, with 70% to 90% observed a single time. The sequencing sample was made of peripheral blood. This receptor was obtained from a man aged 60 to 75 with active or convalescent COVID-19.

CDR3 sequence: CASGWTGGVWETQYF. CDR3 DNA: TGTGCTAGTGGTTGGACAGGGGGTGTCTGGGAGACCCAGTACTTC. V usage is TRBV12-5 and J usage is TRBJ2-5, with 10 bases aligning to TRBD1. Germline CDR1 is LGHNT and CDR2 is FRNRAP. The V and J ends lost 4 bases and 5 bases, in that order; junction bases with no gene match: 7. The CDR3 is 15 amino acids.